This is a list of T cell receptor beta chains from one sample in a study of PD-1 blockade in mismatch repair-deficient tumors. Repertoires were generated with immunoSEQ multiplex PCR, while TCRdb's copy carries only in-frame clones and drops some. The table shows 90,000 to 130,000 clones, with 60% to 85% occurring only once. Sequencing was performed on peripheral blood, taken roughly 13 months after starting pembrolizumab. These receptors were collected from an adult with mismatch repair-deficient cancer. Both conserved end residues are part of each CDR3. D genes are given only for firm matches. Expanded clones get a size class; other rows say once, few or many, or leave the size out.

j_gene,v_gene,d_gene,abundance,CDR3aa,CDR3nt
TRBJ1-1,TRBV10-1,.,.,CASSERTQNTEAFF,TGCGCCAGCAGTGAGAGGACACAGAACACTGAAGCTTTCTTT
TRBJ2-7,TRBV30,TRBD2,.,CAWAIGAGGAGLAAYEQYF,TGTGCCTGGGCCATCGGGGCAGGGGGCGCGGGACTAGCGGCCTACGAGCAGTACTTC
TRBJ1-2,TRBV7-3,.,.,CASSLGLVRNYGYTF,TGTGCCAGCAGCTTAGGTTTAGTAAGGAACTATGGCTACACCTTC
TRBJ2-7,TRBV7-3,.,.,CASTRDPSYEQYF,TGTGCCAGCACCAGGGACCCCTCCTACGAGCAGTACTTC
TRBJ1-4,TRBV5-5,.,once,CASSWTSGTNEKLFF,TGTGCCAGCAGCTGGACCTCCGGAACTAATGAAAAACTGTTTTTT
TRBJ2-7,TRBV5-1,TRBD1,.,CASSPGTANSYEQYF,TGCGCCAGCAGCCCAGGGACAGCCAACTCCTACGAGCAGTACTTC
TRBJ1-4,TRBV4-2,.,once,CASSQEEGAGNEKLFF,TGTGCCAGCAGCCAAGAGGAAGGGGCTGGTAATGAAAAACTGTTTTTT
TRBJ2-7,TRBV7-2,.,.,CASSLGGLIYEQYF,TGTGCCAGCAGCTTGGGTGGGTTAATCTACGAGCAGTACTTC
TRBJ2-3,TRBV7-7,TRBD2,.,CASSLGTSGSGTDTQYF,TGTGCTAGCAGCTTGGGGACTAGCGGGAGTGGCACAGATACGCAGTATTTT
TRBJ1-2,TRBV7-9,TRBD1,few,CASSLPTGQGWRGYTF,TGTGCCAGCAGCTTGCCCACGGGACAGGGATGGCGTGGCTACACCTTC
TRBJ2-5,TRBV30,TRBD1,once,CAWSRTGVETQYF,TGTGCCTGGAGTAGGACAGGGGTGGAGACCCAGTACTTC
TRBJ1-2,TRBV7-9,TRBD1,.,CASSPPTGVGYTF,TGTGCCAGCAGCCCTCCGACAGGGGTCGGCTACACCTTC
TRBJ2-1,TRBV25-1,TRBD1,once,CASSESGTAYNEQFF,TGTGCCAGCAGTGAATCGGGGACAGCATACAATGAGCAGTTCTTC
TRBJ1-4,TRBV11-3,.,.,CASSLLSGGIVEKLFF,TGTGCCAGCAGCTTACTCTCGGGAGGGATCGTGGAAAAACTGTTTTTT
TRBJ2-3,TRBV29-1,.,.,CSVELGQGRLWDTQYF,TGCAGCGTTGAATTAGGGCAGGGGCGACTCTGGGATACGCAGTATTTT
TRBJ2-2,TRBV7-3,TRBD1,few,CASSRDRSTGELFF,TGTGCCAGCAGTCGGGACAGGAGCACCGGGGAGCTGTTTTTT
TRBJ2-6,TRBV9,.,.,CASSDSNVLTF,TGTGCCAGCAGCGACTCCAACGTCCTGACTTTC
TRBJ2-7,TRBV29-1,.,.,CSAIGTSYEQYF,TGCAGCGCAATCGGGACATCGTACGAGCAGTACTTC
TRBJ1-2,TRBV27,.,few,CASSEKQWLYGYTF,TGTGCCAGCAGCGAAAAACAATGGCTCTATGGCTACACCTTC
TRBJ1-5,TRBV19,.,.,CASSMGGGQPQHF,TGTGCCAGTAGTATGGGAGGGGGACAGCCCCAGCATTTT
TRBJ2-5,TRBV28,.,.,CASSTPGLRRTQYF,TGTGCCAGCAGTACCCCGGGGCTTCGTAGGACCCAGTACTTC
TRBJ1-1,TRBV13,TRBD1,.,CASSLAGTGFAFF,TGTGCCAGCAGCCTGGCCGGGACAGGGTTCGCTTTCTTT
TRBJ1-2,TRBV19,.,.,CASTFDNNYGYTF,TGTGCCAGTACCTTTGACAACAACTATGGCTACACCTTC
TRBJ2-2,TRBV5-1,TRBD2,.,CASSQGAGDTGELFF,TGCGCCAGCAGCCAAGGGGCGGGGGACACCGGGGAGCTGTTTTTT
TRBJ2-2,TRBV30,TRBD1,.,CAWSLGTGDITGELFF,TGTGCCTGGAGTTTGGGGACAGGCGATATAACCGGGGAGCTGTTTTTT
TRBJ1-2,TRBV7-8,.,.,CASSSDRLSPYGYTF,TGTGCCAGCAGCTCTGACCGGTTATCCCCTTATGGCTACACCTTC
TRBJ2-7,TRBV9,TRBD1,.,CASGTGTASYEQYF,TGTGCCAGCGGGACAGGGACGGCCTCCTACGAGCAGTACTTC
TRBJ1-2,TRBV7-6,.,many,CASSLGGRDSGYGYTF,TGTGCCAGCAGCTTAGGTGGGCGTGATTCGGGCTATGGCTACACCTTC
TRBJ2-1,TRBV2,TRBD2,.,CASRGLVGEQFF,TGTGCCAGCAGGGGACTAGTCGGTGAGCAGTTCTTC
TRBJ2-3,TRBV7-9,.,once,CASSLDPGVVTDTQYF,TGTGCCAGCAGCTTAGATCCGGGAGTAGTTACAGATACGCAGTATTTT
TRBJ1-1,TRBV18,.,.,CASSPRVPSMNTEAFF,TGTGCCAGCTCACCAAGGGTCCCCTCCATGAACACTGAAGCTTTCTTT